This passage covers 8 T cell receptor beta chains from one sample sequenced in a study of spatial heterogeneity in lung cancer. General observations from the study: For expanded intratumoral alpha and beta TCRs, counts tracked tumor mutation counts.

What these receptors recognize is not known. Specified time point: sample taken at primary tumor resection. TCRdb ran MiXCR on the 5' RACE reads and lists one entry per CDR3 protein. The top ten hold around 13% of the sample, which has roughly 10,000 distinct CDR3 sequences, approximately 12% seen once. The source material was lung tumor tissue, sampled at surgery. The receptors were sampled from a female donor with early-stage non-small cell lung cancer.

This clonotype has only a few counts. This chain joins TRBV7-6 and TRBJ2-5; D perhaps matches TRBD2 (6 bases). Trimming shortened V by 4 bases and J by 5 bases, and 17 bases separated the two germline ends. Germline V gene data show CDR1 as SGHVS and CDR2 as FNYEAQ. The length of the CDR3 is 15 residues. The chain's CDR3 is CASSSLSGRGETQYF. In DNA form, the CDR3 reads TGTGCCAGCAGCTCCCTCAGCGGGCGCGGGGAGACCCAGTACTTC.

The genes are TRBV10-2 and TRBJ2-2; D is perhaps TRBD2 (6 bases). The CDR3 loop spans 15 amino acids. V shed 6 bases and J shed 2 bases, with 13 bases lying between them. Germline CDR1 WSHSY, CDR2 SAAADI. CDR3 coding DNA: TGCGCCAGCAGGAAGACTAGTCTAAACACCGGGGAGCTGTTTTTT. Its protein product is CASRKTSLNTGELFF.

By sample share, this clonotype is medium-sized (0.01 to 0.1%). The chain carries TRBV27 and TRBJ1-1; no clear D. This CDR3 is 12 amino acids long. The V and J ends lost 2 bases and 5 bases respectively, with 6 bases between them. CDR1 is MNHEY and CDR2 is SMNVEV in the germline V gene (reference sequence). In nucleotides, the CDR3 is TGTGCCAGCAGTTTACAAGGGACTGAAGCTTTCTTT. Translation gives CASSLQGTEAFF.

By sample fraction, this clonotype is medium-sized. This chain uses TRBV24-1 with TRBJ2-5, with TRBD2 matching 11 bases. The V and J ends lost 4 bases and 5 bases, in that order; junction bases with no gene match: 11. The CDR3 is 17 amino acids. CDR1 and CDR2 from the germline V gene are KGHDR and SFDVKD. Written as DNA, the CDR3 is TGTGCCACCAGTGAGCTACTAGCGGGAGCCCCCCGGGAGACCCAGTACTTC. This translates into CATSELLAGAPRETQYF.

The rearrangement joins TRBV2 to TRBJ2-2, with D possibly matching TRBD2 (5 bases). Germline lookup yields CDR1 SNHLY and CDR2 FYNNEI. The CDR3 is 13 residues long. The V and J ends lost 5 bases and 3 bases respectively, with 7 bases between them. The CDR3 region is CASSQDYTGELFF. CDR3 nucleotides: TGTGCCAGCAGTCAGGACTACACCGGGGAGCTGTTTTTT.

This clonotype was observed a handful of times. V and J are TRBV27 and TRBJ2-1, with D unresolved. Trimming shortened V by 4 bases and J by 4 bases, and 11 bases separated the two germline ends. Germline-derived CDR1 and CDR2 are MNHEY and SMNVEV (reference sequence). This CDR3 comprises 14 residues. CDR3: CASSSTGVYNEQFF. Written as DNA, the CDR3 is TGTGCCAGCAGTTCCACGGGCGTTTACAATGAGCAGTTCTTC.

This clonotype is medium-sized in the sample. The chain combines TRBV7-2 with TRBJ2-5; D assignment may be TRBD1 or TRBD2 (5 bases each). The V gene's germline CDR1 is SGHTA and CDR2 FQGNSA. Trimming left V 8 bases short and J 1 base short, with 11 bases between. This CDR3 has 13 amino acids. The CDR3 is CASARDRQETQYF. Written as DNA, the CDR3 is TGTGCCAGCGCAAGGGACCGCCAAGAGACCCAGTACTTC.

This clonotype was picked up many times. V usage is TRBV7-2 and J usage is TRBJ1-5; D not resolved. Germline CDR1 SGHTA, CDR2 FQGNSA. This CDR3 has 12 amino acids. V shed 2 bases and J shed 7 bases, with 6 bases lying between them. CDR3 amino acids: CASSLNRQPQHF. Here the CDR3 DNA reads TGTGCCAGCAGCTTAAATCGGCAGCCCCAGCATTTT.